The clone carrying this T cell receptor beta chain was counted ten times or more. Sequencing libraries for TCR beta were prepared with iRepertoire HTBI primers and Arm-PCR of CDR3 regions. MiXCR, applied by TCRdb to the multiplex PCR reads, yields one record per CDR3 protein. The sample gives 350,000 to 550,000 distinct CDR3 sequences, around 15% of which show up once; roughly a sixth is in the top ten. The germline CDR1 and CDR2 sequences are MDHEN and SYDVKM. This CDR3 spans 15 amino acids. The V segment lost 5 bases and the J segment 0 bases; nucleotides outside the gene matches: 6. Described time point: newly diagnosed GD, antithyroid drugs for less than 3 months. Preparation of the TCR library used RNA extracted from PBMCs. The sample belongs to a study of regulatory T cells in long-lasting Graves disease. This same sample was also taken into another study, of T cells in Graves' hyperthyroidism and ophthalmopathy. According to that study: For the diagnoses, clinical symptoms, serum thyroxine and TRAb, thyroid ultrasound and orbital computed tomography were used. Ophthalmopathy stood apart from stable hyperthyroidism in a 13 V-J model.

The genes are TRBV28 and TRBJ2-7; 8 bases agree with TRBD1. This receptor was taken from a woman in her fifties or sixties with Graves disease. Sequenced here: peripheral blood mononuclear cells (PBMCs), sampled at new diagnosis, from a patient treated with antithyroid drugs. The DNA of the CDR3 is TGTGCCAGCAGTGTGACAGGGGTCGTCTCCTACGAGCAGTACTTC. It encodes CASSVTGVVSYEQYF.